Listed below are T cell receptor beta chains from one sample, sequenced in a study of OX40 agonist ivuxolimab in advanced cancers. Sequencing used immunoSEQ multiplex PCR; TCRdb keeps in-frame clones, though not all of them. The repertoire includes about 110,000 clones, more than 85% of them detected once, and around 0.7% sits in the top ten. Sample: CD4+ or CD8+ T cells sorted from blood, taken in a trial of the OX40 agonist ivuxolimab. All receptors derive from an adult with an advanced solid tumor such as melanoma, head and neck, liver or kidney cancer. CDR3s include the opening cysteine and the closing phenylalanine or tryptophan. The D gene is left open where the match is weak. Where a row states a size, it is once, few, many or the class of an expanded clone; other rows omit it.

V	D	J	size	CDR3	DNA
TRBV25-1	NA	TRBJ2-1	NA	CASSVPGATEQFF	TGTGCCAGCAGTGTCCCGGGCGCCACTGAGCAGTTCTTC
TRBV7-9	NA	TRBJ2-1	NA	CASSPARGHYNEQFF	TGTGCCAGCAGCCCAGCTCGGGGGCACTACAATGAGCAGTTCTTC
TRBV7-9	NA	TRBJ2-3	NA	CASSFLPDTQYF	TGTGCCAGCAGCTTTTTGCCAGATACGCAGTATTTT
TRBV5-6	NA	TRBJ2-7	few	CASSFKGYEQYF	TGTGCCAGCAGCTTTAAGGGTTACGAGCAGTACTTC
TRBV7-9	NA	TRBJ1-5	once	CASSLADQPQHF	TGTGCCAGCAGCTTAGCCGATCAGCCCCAGCATTTT
TRBV11-2	NA	TRBJ1-5	NA	CASSQRTDQPQHF	TGTGCCAGCAGCCAGAGGACGGATCAGCCCCAGCATTTT
TRBV11-2	TRBD1	TRBJ1-3	NA	CASSYGQGGNTIYF	TGTGCCAGCAGTTACGGACAGGGGGGAAACACCATATATTTT
TRBV4-1	NA	TRBJ1-4	once	CASSQGGDDGFLNEKLFF	TGCGCCAGCAGCCAAGGGGGAGACGACGGATTTCTTAATGAAAAACTGTTTTTT
TRBV4-2	NA	TRBJ2-5	NA	CASSAVEETQYF	TGTGCCAGCAGCGCCGTGGAGGAGACCCAGTACTTC
TRBV6-6	NA	TRBJ1-1	NA	CASSFTSANTEAFF	TGTGCCAGCAGTTTCACCTCAGCGAACACTGAAGCTTTCTTT
TRBV6-5	NA	TRBJ1-1	NA	CASTNRVSTEAFF	TGTGCCAGCACTAACAGGGTAAGCACTGAAGCTTTCTTT
TRBV11-1	NA	TRBJ2-4	NA	CASSPGAVKNIQYF	TGTGCCAGCTCCCCGGGGGCGGTCAAAAACATTCAGTACTTC
TRBV18	NA	TRBJ2-7	once	CASSPRQGIHEQYF	TGTGCCAGCTCACCACGGCAGGGAATCCACGAGCAGTACTTC
TRBV5-1	NA	TRBJ2-7	once	CASSLGGGDSYEQYF	TGCGCCAGCAGCTTGGGTGGGGGCGACTCCTACGAGCAGTACTTC
TRBV7-9	NA	TRBJ2-2	NA	CASSFSTGGLNTGELFF	TGTGCCAGCAGCTTTAGTACAGGCGGACTAAACACCGGGGAGCTGTTTTTT
TRBV5-4	TRBD2	TRBJ2-7	NA	CASSLFGGSLHEQYF	TGTGCCAGCAGCTTGTTCGGCGGGAGTTTACACGAGCAGTACTTC
TRBV5-1	TRBD1	TRBJ2-1	NA	CASSLEGQGSYNEQFF	TGCGCCAGCAGCTTGGAGGGACAGGGCTCCTACAATGAGCAGTTCTTC